What follows are 2 T cell receptor beta chains derived from one specimen sequenced in a study of regulatory T cells in long-lasting Graves disease. Time point: newly diagnosed GD, antithyroid drugs for less than 3 months. After RNA was extracted from PBMCs, the TCR library was made from it. Combining iRepertoire HTBI primers with Arm-PCR of CDR3 regions, the authors built TCR beta libraries. One entry per CDR3 protein, called by TCRdb with MiXCR from the multiplex PCR reads. The sample has fewer than 350,000 distinct CDR3 sequences, over 15% seen once. The material sequenced was peripheral blood mononuclear cells (PBMCs), taken at new diagnosis, from a patient treated with antithyroid drugs. The source of these receptors is a female donor with Graves disease.

In regard to this clonotype: This may arise from a read error, as a much more abundant clone is one base away. J is TRBJ2-5 and V is TRBV7-9; D may be TRBD1 (5 bases). Germline loops: CDR1 SEHNR, CDR2 FQNEAQ (reference sequence). There are 15 residues in the CDR3. CDR3 residues: CVSSLVATGGETQYF. Here the CDR3 DNA reads TGTGTCAGCAGCTTAGTGGCTACAGGCGGTGAGACCCAGTACTTC.

The rearrangement uses TRBV14 and TRBJ2-2; TRBD2 might be the D (6 bases). Trimming took off 0 bases at V and 1 base at J, with 9 bases between the two ends. The CDR3 covers 16 residues. CDR1 is SGHDN and CDR2 is FVKESK in the germline V gene. The CDR3 loop reads CASSQDETRNTGELFF. For the CDR3, the DNA is TGTGCCAGCAGCCAAGACGAGACTAGGAACACCGGGGAGCTGTTTTTT.